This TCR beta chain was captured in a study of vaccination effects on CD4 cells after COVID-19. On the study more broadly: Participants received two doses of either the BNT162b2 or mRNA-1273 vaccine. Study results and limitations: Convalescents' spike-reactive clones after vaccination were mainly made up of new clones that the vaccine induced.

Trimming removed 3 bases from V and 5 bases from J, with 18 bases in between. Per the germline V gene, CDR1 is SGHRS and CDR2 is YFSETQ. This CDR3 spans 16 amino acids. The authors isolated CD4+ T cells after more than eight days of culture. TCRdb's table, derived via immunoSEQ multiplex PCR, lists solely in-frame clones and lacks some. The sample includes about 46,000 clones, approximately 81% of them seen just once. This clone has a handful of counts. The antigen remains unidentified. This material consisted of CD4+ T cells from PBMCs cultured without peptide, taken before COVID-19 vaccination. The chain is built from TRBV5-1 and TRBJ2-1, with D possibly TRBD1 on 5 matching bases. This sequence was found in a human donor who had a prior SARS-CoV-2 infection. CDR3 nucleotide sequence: TGCGCCAGCAGCTCCGGACCGGGCAGGGTGGACAATGAGCAGTTCTTC. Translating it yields CASSSGPGRVDNEQFF.